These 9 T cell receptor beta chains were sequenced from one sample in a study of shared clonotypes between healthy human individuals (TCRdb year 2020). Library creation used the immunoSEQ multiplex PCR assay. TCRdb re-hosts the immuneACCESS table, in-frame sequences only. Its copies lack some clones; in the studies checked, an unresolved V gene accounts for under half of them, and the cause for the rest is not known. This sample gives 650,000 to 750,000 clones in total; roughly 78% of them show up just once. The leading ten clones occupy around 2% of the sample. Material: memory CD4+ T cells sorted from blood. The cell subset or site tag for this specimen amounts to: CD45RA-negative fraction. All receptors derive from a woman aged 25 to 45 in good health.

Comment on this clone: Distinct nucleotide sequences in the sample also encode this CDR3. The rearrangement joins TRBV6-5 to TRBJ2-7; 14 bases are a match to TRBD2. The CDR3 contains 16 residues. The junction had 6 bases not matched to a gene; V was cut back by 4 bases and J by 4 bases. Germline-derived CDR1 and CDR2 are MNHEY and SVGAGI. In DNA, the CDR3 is TGTGCCAGCAGTTCTGGGACTAGCGGGAGTAAGTACGAGCAGTACTTC. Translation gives CASSSGTSGSKYEQYF.

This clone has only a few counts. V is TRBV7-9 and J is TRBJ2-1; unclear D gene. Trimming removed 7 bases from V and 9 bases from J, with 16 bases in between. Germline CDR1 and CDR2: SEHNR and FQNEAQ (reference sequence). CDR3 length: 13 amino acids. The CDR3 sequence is CASTIQLDGEQFF. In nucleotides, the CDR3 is TGTGCCAGCACCATCCAGTTAGATGGTGAGCAGTTCTTC.

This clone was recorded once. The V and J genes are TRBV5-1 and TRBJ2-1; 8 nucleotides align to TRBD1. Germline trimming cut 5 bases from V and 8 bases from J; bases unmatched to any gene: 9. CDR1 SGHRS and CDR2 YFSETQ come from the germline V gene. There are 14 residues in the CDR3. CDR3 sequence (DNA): TGCGCCAGCAGTAAGGACAGGGAAGGAGATGAGCAGTTCTTC. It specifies CASSKDREGDEQFF.

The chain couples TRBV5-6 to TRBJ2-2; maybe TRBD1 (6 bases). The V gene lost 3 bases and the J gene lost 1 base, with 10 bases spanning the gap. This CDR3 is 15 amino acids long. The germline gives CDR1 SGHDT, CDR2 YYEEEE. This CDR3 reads CASSSGQWNTGELFF. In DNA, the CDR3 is TGTGCCAGCAGCTCAGGACAGTGGAACACCGGGGAGCTGTTTTTT.

The CDR3 spells CASHSEKREGPEWAQYF. The CDR3 DNA is TGCGCCAGCCACTCAGAAAAGCGGGAGGGCCCAGAGTGGGCGCAGTATTTT. The chain employs TRBV23-1 and TRBJ2-3; 10 nucleotides agree with TRBD2. TRBV23-1 is placed among ORFs of uncertain function. V trimming: 8 bases; J trimming: 10 bases; junction bases outside the gene matches: 21. The CDR3 sequence is 17 residues long.

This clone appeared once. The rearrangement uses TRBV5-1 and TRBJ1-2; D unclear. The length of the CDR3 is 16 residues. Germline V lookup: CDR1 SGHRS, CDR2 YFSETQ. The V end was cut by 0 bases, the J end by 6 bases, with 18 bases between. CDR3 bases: TGCGCCAGCAGCTTGGGGGAGTCGGTCTCCGAGGATGGCTACACCTTC. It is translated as CASSLGESVSEDGYTF.

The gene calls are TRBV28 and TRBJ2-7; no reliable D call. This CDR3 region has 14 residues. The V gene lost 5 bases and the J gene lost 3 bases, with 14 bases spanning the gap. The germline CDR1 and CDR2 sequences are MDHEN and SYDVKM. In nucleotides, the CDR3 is TGTGCCAGCAGTATCCCGGGCCCTGTCTACGAGCAGTACTTC. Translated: CASSIPGPVYEQYF.

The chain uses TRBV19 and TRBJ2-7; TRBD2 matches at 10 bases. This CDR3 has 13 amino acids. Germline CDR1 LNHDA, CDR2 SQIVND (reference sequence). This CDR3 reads CASGPSGSYEQYF. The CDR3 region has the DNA TGTGCTAGCGGCCCTAGCGGGAGTTACGAGCAGTACTTC.

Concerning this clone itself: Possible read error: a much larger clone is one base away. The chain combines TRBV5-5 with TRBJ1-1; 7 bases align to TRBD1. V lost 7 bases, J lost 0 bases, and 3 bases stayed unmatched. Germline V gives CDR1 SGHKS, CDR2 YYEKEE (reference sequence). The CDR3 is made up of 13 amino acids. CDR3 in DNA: TGTGCCAGCGGGGGACAGATGAACACTGAAGCTTTCTTT. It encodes CASGGQMNTEAFF.